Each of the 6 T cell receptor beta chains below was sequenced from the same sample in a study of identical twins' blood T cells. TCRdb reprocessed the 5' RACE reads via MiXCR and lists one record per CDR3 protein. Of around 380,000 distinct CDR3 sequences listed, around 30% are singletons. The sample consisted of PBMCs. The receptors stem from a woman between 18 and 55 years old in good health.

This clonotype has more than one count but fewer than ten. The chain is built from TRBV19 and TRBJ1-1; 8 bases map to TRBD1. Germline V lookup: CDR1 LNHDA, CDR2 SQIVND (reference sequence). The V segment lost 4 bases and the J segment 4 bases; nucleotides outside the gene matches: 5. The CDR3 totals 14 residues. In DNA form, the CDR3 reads TGTGCCAGTAGTACCCAGGGGGCGCGCACTGAAGCTTTCTTT. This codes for CASSTQGARTEAFF.

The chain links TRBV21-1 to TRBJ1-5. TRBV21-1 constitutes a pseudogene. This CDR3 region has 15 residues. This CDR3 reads CASSKAYISNQPQHF. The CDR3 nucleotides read TGTGCCAGCAGCAAAGCATATATTAGCAATCAGCCCCAGCATTTT.

For the CDR3, the DNA is TGCGCCAGCAGTTTCCCTAGGACAGGGAACACAGATACGCAGTATTTT. Protein: CASSFPRTGNTDTQYF. The chain couples TRBV5-1 to TRBJ2-3, with TRBD1 matching 8 bases. Germline V gene sequence: CDR1 SGHRS, CDR2 YFSETQ. The CDR3 runs to 16 residues. Trimming took 5 bases from V and 2 from J; bases not matched to a gene: 10.

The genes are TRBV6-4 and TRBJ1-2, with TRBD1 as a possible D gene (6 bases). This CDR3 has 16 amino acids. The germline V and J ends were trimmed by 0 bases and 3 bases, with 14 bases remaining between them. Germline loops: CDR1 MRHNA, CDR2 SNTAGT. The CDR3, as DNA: TGTGCCAGCAGTGACTCACGGGGGCCACATTACTATGGCTACACCTTC. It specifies CASSDSRGPHYYGYTF.

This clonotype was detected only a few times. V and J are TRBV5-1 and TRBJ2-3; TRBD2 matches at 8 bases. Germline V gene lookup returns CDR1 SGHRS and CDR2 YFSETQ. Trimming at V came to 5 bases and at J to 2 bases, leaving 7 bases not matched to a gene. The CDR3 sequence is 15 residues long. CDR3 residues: CASSVGGGPTDTQYF. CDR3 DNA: TGCGCCAGCAGTGTTGGCGGGGGGCCCACAGATACGCAGTATTTT.

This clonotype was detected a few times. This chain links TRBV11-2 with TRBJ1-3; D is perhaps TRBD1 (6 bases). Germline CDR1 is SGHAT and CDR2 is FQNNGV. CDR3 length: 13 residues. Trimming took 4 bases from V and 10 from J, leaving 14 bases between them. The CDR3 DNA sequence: TGTGCCAGCAGCTCCGGAGGGGGGGTGACCATATATTTT. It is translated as CASSSGGGVTIYF.